Sequencing of this T cell receptor (beta chain) was carried out in a study of OX40 agonist ivuxolimab in advanced cancers. Study as a whole: Patients with prior anti-PD-1, anti-PD-L1 or anti-CTLA-4 therapy were eligible; roughly 40% had some. The study's findings and limits: Clonal expansion among partial responders at 0.1-3.0 mg/kg ranked near the lowest.

The CDR3 length is 13 residues. Germline V gene sequence: CDR1 LNHDA, CDR2 SQIVND (reference sequence). The germline V and J ends were trimmed by 3 bases and 2 bases, with 8 bases remaining between them. Sequencing was performed with immunoSEQ multiplex PCR; in TCRdb, only in-frame clones are kept and a portion is missing. The sample lists tens of thousands of clones; 80% to 90% were seen once. Concerning this clone: Its matching antigen is unknown.

J is TRBJ2-7 and V is TRBV19; D is possibly TRBD1 (6 bases). The sequences come from CD4+ or CD8+ T cells sorted from blood, collected in a trial of the OX40 agonist ivuxolimab. The sequence came from an adult with an advanced solid tumor such as melanoma, head and neck, liver or kidney cancer. The CDR3 is CASSITGTYEQYF. Written as DNA, the CDR3 is TGTGCCAGTAGTATTACAGGGACCTACGAGCAGTACTTC.